This TCR beta chain is from a study of blood T cell repertoires in COVID-19 (TCRdb year 2020). At the level of the whole study: Samples from collaborators originated in the United States, Italy and Spain and spanned both the acute and convalescent phases of COVID-19. The prospective study material was composed of cDNA or gDNA derived from T cells, B-cell-depleted T cells, or PBMCs. Subjects who had been exposed to COVID-19, were actively infected with it, or had recovered from it provided the deeply sampled blood TCRbeta repertoires that made up the dataset. The repertoires were released in a freely available public database meant as a resource for research on the immune response to SARS-CoV-2. Samples came from the ongoing ImmuneRACE study (first 160 participants) plus 1,254 subjects from 6 global collaborators. The sample metadata nearly always contained a de-identified subject ID, COVID-19 status, age in years and sex. Where available, HLA class I and class II types were obtained from metadata supplied by the sample provider rather than from assay-based typing. The paper's findings and limits, for the study overall: Clinical and demographic metadata were provided uncurated, with the amount varying by source and participant.

TCRbeta CDR3 regions were amplified from genomic DNA by means of the immunoSEQ Assay, a bias-controlled multiplex PCR. As for the original processing: The number of nucleated cells in each sample was estimated by amplification of reference gene primers within the assay. To quantify the absolute abundance of each unique TCRbeta CDR3 rearrangement, sequence reads were collapsed and filtered. For each sample, productive Simpson clonality was calculated as the square root of Simpson's diversity index over productive rearrangements. In its TCRdb copy, this immuneACCESS table keeps in-frame sequences only and misses some clones. Where compared with another copy, unresolved V genes explain less than half of these, and the others have no known cause. D and trimming come from the DNA, and the V and J calls and clone size come from that table. The sample has some 72,000 clones on record, approximately 90% of them singletons. The leading ten clones occupy 4.6% of the sample.

As to this clone: The antigen it recognizes is unknown. It has no much larger one-base neighbor in the sample; base qualities were not kept.

The collaborating institutions used their own protocols to collect whole blood in K2EDTA tubes. Collaborator samples were shipped for TCRbeta analysis as frozen whole blood, isolated PBMCs, or DNA extracted from either sample type. The germline V gene provides CDR1 SGHDT and CDR2 YYEEEE. V loses 4 bases at its end and J loses 6 bases; junction bases beyond the gene matches: 9. Including cysteine and phenylalanine, the CDR3 has 15 amino acids. Of the read, only the CDR3 DNA is kept; its 45 bases are in frame from base 1. This TCR came from a middle-aged man with active COVID-19. The sample comprised peripheral blood. In this chain, TRBV5-6 is recombined with TRBJ2-2; the junction holds 7 bases that match TRBD2. For the CDR3, the sequence is CASSRSGGWAGELFF. The bases read TGTGCCAGCAGCCGCTCCGGGGGGTGGGCCGGGGAGCTGTTTTTT.